This T cell receptor (beta chain) originates from a study of tumor and adjacent non-tumor tissue in lung cancer. Study at large: Histology: under 15 adenocarcinoma, a couple of squamous cell carcinoma, 1 small cell lung cancer. Study-level points and caveats: In normal lung, the top 100 clones were significantly more dominant than in tumor. TCR diversity was significantly greater in tumor than normal lung tissue.

With respect to this clonotype: The antigen is unknown. A junction boundary mismatches the germline segment, possibly from a read error.

RNA was extracted from bulk tissue without any cell sorting. The library came from three nested PCR rounds adapted from ARM-PCR protocols. TCRdb re-called the multiplex PCR reads through MiXCR, storing one row per CDR3 protein. The table includes 81,000 or so distinct CDR3 sequences, 80% detected once. Sequenced: lung tumor tissue. This clonotype was sampled from a woman in her forties or fifties with non-small cell lung cancer.

In DNA form, the CDR3 reads TGCAGTACTCAAACAGGGGAGGGGTACTATGGCTACATCTTC. Amino acids: CSTQTGEGYYGYIF. The V call is TRBV20-1, the J call TRBJ1-2; 7 nucleotides line up with TRBD1. Per the germline V gene, CDR1 is DFQATT and CDR2 is SNEGSKA (reference sequence). The CDR3 has 14 residues.